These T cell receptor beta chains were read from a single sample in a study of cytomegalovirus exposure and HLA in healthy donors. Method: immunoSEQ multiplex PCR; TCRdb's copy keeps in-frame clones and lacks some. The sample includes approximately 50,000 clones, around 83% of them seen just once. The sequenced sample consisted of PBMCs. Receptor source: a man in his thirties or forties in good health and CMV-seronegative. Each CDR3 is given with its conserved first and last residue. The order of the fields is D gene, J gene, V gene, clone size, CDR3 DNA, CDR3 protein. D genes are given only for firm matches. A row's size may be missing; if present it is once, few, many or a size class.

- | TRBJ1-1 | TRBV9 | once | TGTGCCAGCAGCTCCAGAGGGGGAAACACTGAAGCTTTCTTT | CASSSRGGNTEAFF
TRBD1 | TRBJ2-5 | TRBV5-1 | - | TGCGCCAGCAGCCCCTGGGGACAGGGAGAGACCCAGTACTTC | CASSPWGQGETQYF
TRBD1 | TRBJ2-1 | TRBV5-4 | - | TGTGCCAGCAGCATCCAGGGGGCTAGTGAGCAGTTCTTC | CASSIQGASEQFF
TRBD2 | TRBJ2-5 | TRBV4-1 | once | TGCGCCAGCAGCGAAGCTAGCGGGGGACCCCAAGAGACCCAGTACTTC | CASSEASGGPQETQYF
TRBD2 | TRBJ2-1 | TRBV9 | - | TGTGCCAGCAGCGAAAGCGGGGACTCCTACAATGAGCAGTTCTTC | CASSESGDSYNEQFF
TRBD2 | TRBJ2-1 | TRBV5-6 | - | TGTGCCAGCAGCTTGGGGGGTCTAGCGGTCTACAATGAGCAGTTCTTC | CASSLGGLAVYNEQFF
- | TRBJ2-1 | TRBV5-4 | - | TGTGCCAGCAGCTCTGGGCGGGATGAGCAGTTCTTC | CASSSGRDEQFF
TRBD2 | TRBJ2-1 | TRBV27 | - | TGTGCCAGCAGTTTAGGCGGGAGCTCCTACAATGAGCAGTTCTTC | CASSLGGSSYNEQFF
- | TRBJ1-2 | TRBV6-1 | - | TGTGCCAGCAGTGAAATATCCAGGGGCTATGGCTACACCTTC | CASSEISRGYGYTF
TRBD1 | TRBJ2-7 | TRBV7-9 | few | TGTGCCAGCAGCTTCGGGACAGGGACCCACGAGCAGTACTTC | CASSFGTGTHEQYF
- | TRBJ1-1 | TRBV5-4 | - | TGTGCCAGCAGCCTGGCCCGGGGGGGCGGGCTGAACACTGAAGCTTTCTTT | CASSLARGGGLNTEAFF
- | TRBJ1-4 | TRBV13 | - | TGTGCCAGCAGCTATATGCCGCGAGGGGGTTCCAGAAGAGAAAAACTGTTTTTT | CASSYMPRGGSRREKLFF
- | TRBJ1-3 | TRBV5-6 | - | TGTGCCAGCAGCTCTACGAACCAGGGCGTCTCTGGAAACACCATATATTTT | CASSSTNQGVSGNTIYF
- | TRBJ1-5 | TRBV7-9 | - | TGTGCCAGCAGCTTAGGGTGGGAGTTAGATAGCAATCAGCCCCAGCATTTT | CASSLGWELDSNQPQHF
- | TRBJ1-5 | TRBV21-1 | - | TGTGCCAGCAACGTCCGGGACAGTAGCAATCAGCCCCAGCATTTT | CASNVRDSSNQPQHF
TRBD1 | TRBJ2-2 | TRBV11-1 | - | TGTGCCAGCAGCTTTCCTACCGGGACAGGGAACACCGGGGAGCTGTTTTTT | CASSFPTGTGNTGELFF
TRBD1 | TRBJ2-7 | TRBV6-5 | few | TGTGCCAGCAGTTACGGAGGGGACAGGGGGTCCGAGCAGTACTTC | CASSYGGDRGSEQYF
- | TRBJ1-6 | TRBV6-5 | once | TGTGCCAGCAGTTACTCCGGTGCGAGGTATAATTCACCCCTCCACTTT | CASSYSGARYNSPLHF
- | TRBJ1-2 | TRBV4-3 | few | TGCGCCAGCAGCCTAATGAGGCAGGGGAACTATGGCTACACCTTC | CASSLMRQGNYGYTF
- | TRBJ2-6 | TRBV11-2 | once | TGTGCCAGCAGCCCAGGGGGGCCAAGCTCTGGGGCCAACGTCCTGACTTTC | CASSPGGPSSGANVLTF
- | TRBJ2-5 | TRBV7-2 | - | TGTGCCAGCAGCACTGACAGGCAAGAGACCCAGTACTTC | CASSTDRQETQYF
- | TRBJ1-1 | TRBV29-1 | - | TGCAGCGCGACACTGAACACTGAAGCTTTCTTT | CSATLNTEAFF
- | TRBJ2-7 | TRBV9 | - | TGTGCCAGCAGCGTAGAAGTGGGGGCGAGCGAGCAGTACTTC | CASSVEVGASEQYF
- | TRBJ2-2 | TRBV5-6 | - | TGTGCCAGCAGCGCGCGGGACAGATACACCGGGGAGCTGTTTTTT | CASSARDRYTGELFF
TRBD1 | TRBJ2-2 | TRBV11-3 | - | TGTGCCAGCACCCCTTCCGGGACAGGGTCCCCCGGGGAGCTGTTTTTT | CASTPSGTGSPGELFF
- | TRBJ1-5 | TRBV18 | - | TGTGCCAGCTCACTGAACCAGGGTGCAAATCAGCCCCAGCATTTT | CASSLNQGANQPQHF
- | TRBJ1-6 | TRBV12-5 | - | TGTGCTAGTGGTTTGCTCCGAATCCAGGGCTCCTATAATTCACCCCTCCACTTT | CASGLLRIQGSYNSPLHF
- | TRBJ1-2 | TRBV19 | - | TGTGCCAGTAGTATTCGGGATAACTATGGCTACACCTTC | CASSIRDNYGYTF
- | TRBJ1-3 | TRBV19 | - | TGTGCCAGTAGTACCGGGTTCACTGGAAACACCATATATTTT | CASSTGFTGNTIYF
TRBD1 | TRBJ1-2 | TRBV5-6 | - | TGTGCCAGCAGCTTTGGGACAGGGGGATTTCGATATGGCTACACCTTC | CASSFGTGGFRYGYTF
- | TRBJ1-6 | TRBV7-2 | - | TGTGCCAGCAGCCCCGAGCACAGGCGCTCCTATAATTCACCCCTCCACTTT | CASSPEHRRSYNSPLHF
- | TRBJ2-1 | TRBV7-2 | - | TGTGCCAGCAGCTTAGTGAAGGGGTATGAGCAGTTCTTC | CASSLVKGYEQFF
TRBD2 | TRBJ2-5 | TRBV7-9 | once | TGTGCCAGCAGCCCAAGTAGGACTAGTTTTGCAGAGACCCAGTACTTC | CASSPSRTSFAETQYF
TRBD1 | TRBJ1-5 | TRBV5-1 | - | TGCGCCAGCAGCACGGGACAGGGGGGGAATCAGCCCCAGCATTTT | CASSTGQGGNQPQHF
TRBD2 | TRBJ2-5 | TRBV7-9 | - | TGTGCCAGCGGCGGGGGTGGCGGGAGTGTTTGGGAGACCCAGTACTTC | CASGGGGGSVWETQYF
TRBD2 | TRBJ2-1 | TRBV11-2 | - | TGTGCCAGCAGATCTCTAGCGGTCCCCGACAATGAGCAGTTCTTC | CASRSLAVPDNEQFF